The T cell receptor (beta chain) described here comes from a study of beta chain features in type 1 diabetes. The V gene end was trimmed by 4 bases and the J gene end by 4 bases; junction bases not matched to a gene: 14. This CDR3 has 17 amino acids. From germline, CDR1 is SGHRS and CDR2 YFSETQ. This clone turned up a few times. Expressed TCRB transcripts were sequenced, since all the RNA that had been isolated was reverse transcribed. Libraries were prepared by immunoSEQ multiplex PCR; TCRdb keeps only in-frame clonotypes and omits some of them. The profile shows about 9,200 clones, around three quarters of them singletons.

The sample comprised Tregs from blood. The chain is built from TRBV5-1 and TRBJ2-1; the match to TRBD2 covers 7 bases. The source of this sequence is a woman aged 18-29 years in good health. CDR3 nucleotide sequence: TGCGCCAGCAGCACCGGACGGATGGCGGGAGATTACAATGAGCAGTTCTTC. Encoded protein: CASSTGRMAGDYNEQFF.